These 8 T cell receptor beta chains were sequenced from one sample in a study of beta chain features in type 1 diabetes. No antigen has been assigned to these receptors. TCRB transcripts that were expressed got sequenced, as all of the isolated RNA had been reverse transcribed. Clones were read by immunoSEQ multiplex PCR, and TCRdb kept only the in-frame ones, dropping some. In the table there are roughly 260,000 clones, roughly 21% of which are singletons. General study points: Shorter TCRB CDR3s, moderately but significantly so, marked every one of the four CD4+ subsets in Type 1 diabetes patients.

Sequencing was performed on naive CD4+ T cells from blood. The receptors stem from a woman between 35 and 50 years old with type 1 diabetes.

The chain carries TRBV5-4 and TRBJ1-1, with D hard to call. CDR3 size: 16 residues. The germline gives CDR1 SGHNT, CDR2 YYREEE (reference sequence). V lost 3 bases and J 1 base, leaving 16 bases between the germline ends. CDR3 amino acids: CASSYSGRTPNTEAFF. The CDR3 DNA reads as TGTGCCAGCAGCTACTCTGGGAGGACGCCGAACACTGAAGCTTTCTTT.

V and J are TRBV28 and TRBJ2-3, with D perhaps matching TRBD1 (6 bases). Germline loops: CDR1 MDHEN, CDR2 SYDVKM. CDR3 size: 13 residues. The V and J ends lost 5 bases and 4 bases respectively, with 10 bases between them. CDR3 protein: CASSIGQPDTQYF. CDR3 DNA: TGTGCCAGCAGTATAGGACAGCCAGATACGCAGTATTTT. The full variable domain, completed using reference TRBV28 and TRBJ2-3, is DVKVTQSSRYLVKRTGEKVFLECVQDMDHENMFWYRQDPGLGLRLIYFSYDVKMKEKGDIPEGYSVSREKKERFSLILESASTNQTSMYLCASSIGQPDTQYFGPGTRLTVL.

This clone came up a few times. The V call is TRBV6-1, the J call TRBJ1-2; 7 nucleotides agree with TRBD1. Trimming at V came to 3 bases and at J to 4 bases, leaving 8 bases not matched to a gene. CDR3 length equals 15 residues. Germline lookup yields CDR1 MNHNS and CDR2 SASEGT. The chain's CDR3 is CASSDAPGTVYGYTF. The CDR3 nucleotides read TGTGCCAGCAGTGATGCCCCTGGGACAGTCTATGGCTACACCTTC.

The chain employs TRBV29-1 and TRBJ2-7; tentative D call: TRBD2 (6 bases). The CDR3 totals 15 residues. CDR1 and CDR2 from the germline V gene are SQVTM and ANQGSEA. Between the trimmed V and J ends, which lost 6 bases and 2 bases, there was a span of 20 bases. This chain's CDR3 is CSVAAGLASAYEQYF. As DNA, the CDR3 is TGCAGCGTCGCTGCGGGACTCGCTAGTGCCTACGAGCAGTACTTC.

A word on this clone: This sample includes further DNA sequences coding for the same CDR3. The CDR3, as DNA: TGCAGCGTTGAGCGGGGGACCTCCTACAATGAGCAGTTCTTC. Amino acid sequence: CSVERGTSYNEQFF. V usage is TRBV29-1 and J usage is TRBJ2-1; 7 bases fit TRBD2. CDR1 and CDR2 (germline): SQVTM, ANQGSEA. Germline trimming cut 3 bases from V and 0 bases from J; bases unmatched to any gene: 2. The CDR3 is 14 residues long.

This clone turned up a few times. CDR3 in amino acids: CASSAGTGVLHSGYTF. The CDR3 DNA reads TGTGCCAGCAGTGCCGGGACAGGGGTTCTCCATAGTGGCTACACCTTC. The rearrangement uses TRBV6-6 and TRBJ1-2; 10 bases agree with TRBD1. V lost 5 bases and J lost 7; bases outside the gene matches: 13. Germline V gives CDR1 MNHNY, CDR2 SVGAGI (reference sequence). The CDR3 contains 16 residues.

In this sample, this clone turned up a few times. The rearrangement links TRBV6-5 to TRBJ2-5, with TRBD2 matching over 8 bases. CDR3 size: 14 residues. Trimming at V came to 5 bases and at J to 2 bases, leaving 4 bases not matched to a gene. Germline lookup yields CDR1 MNHEY and CDR2 SVGAGI. The CDR3 nucleotides read TGTGCCAGCAGTACGGGACTAGGTCAAGAGACCCAGTACTTC. It codes for CASSTGLGQETQYF.

This clone was recorded a few times. The chain links TRBV19 to TRBJ1-5; weak D call: TRBD1 (5 bases). Germline loops: CDR1 LNHDA, CDR2 SQIVND (reference sequence). The CDR3 covers 17 residues. V was trimmed by 7 bases and J by 4 bases, leaving 23 bases between them. The CDR3 DNA reads as TGTGCCAGTAAAGGAAACTTGGAGGGGACGGGAAATCAGCCCCAGCATTTT. Residues: CASKGNLEGTGNQPQHF.